The present T cell receptor beta chain was sequenced within a study of T cell repertoires in cytomegalovirus infection (dated by TCRdb to between 2018 and 2021). With respect to the entire study: Recently identified HLA-C-restricted CMV epitopes, whose presentation resists viral immunomodulation, were targeted by peptide stimulations together with well-studied HLA-B-restricted epitopes. Donor HLA type was relevant to the analysis, because carriage of CMV infection together with the matching HLA type was indicated by public TCR beta signatures. General conclusions and limits of the study: Cumulative frequency of public TCR beta family members discriminated carriers of CMV infection plus the relevant HLA type in this cohort and an independent roughly 330-donor cohort. The ex vivo response was dominated by HLA-C-restricted CMV-specific TCR beta clonotypes, which also provided the single most frequent clonotype in two of eight donors.

This clonotype has at least ten counts. Its antigen is still unknown. No qualities accompany the bases; no much larger clone lies one base away. The CDR3, from cysteine to phenylalanine, totals 13 residues. Just the 39-base CDR3 DNA is kept, in frame starting at base 1. V and J lose 2 bases and 3 bases, and a span of 4 bases separates them. In the germline V gene, CDR1 corresponds to MNHEY and CDR2 to SVGEGT. The treatment or condition tag for this specimen amounts to: in vitro stimulation with specific CMV peptide epitopes to enrich CMV-specific T cells. Sequencing was carried out with an Illumina HiSeq 1500. TCRdb reran the public reads through fastp at Q25 and MiXCR, keeping productive beta chains. Each entry is one CDR3 protein sequence, shown with its most common DNA and genes. In all, the sample holds a few hundred thousand distinct CDR3 sequences, and roughly 34% of those were seen once. Together, the top ten hold approximately 15% of the sample.

This receptor chain uses TRBV6-2 or TRBV6-3 and TRBJ2-2, with no confident D gene call. This TCR was recovered from a human donor in good health (CMV status not recorded). Some clones in this sample may be carry-over from other donors' samples. The source material was cultured PBMCs, sampled from culture after CMV antigen stimulation. The CDR3 reads as follows: CASSYTDTGELFF. The DNA reads as follows: TGTGCCAGCAGTTACACAGACACCGGGGAGCTGTTTTTT.